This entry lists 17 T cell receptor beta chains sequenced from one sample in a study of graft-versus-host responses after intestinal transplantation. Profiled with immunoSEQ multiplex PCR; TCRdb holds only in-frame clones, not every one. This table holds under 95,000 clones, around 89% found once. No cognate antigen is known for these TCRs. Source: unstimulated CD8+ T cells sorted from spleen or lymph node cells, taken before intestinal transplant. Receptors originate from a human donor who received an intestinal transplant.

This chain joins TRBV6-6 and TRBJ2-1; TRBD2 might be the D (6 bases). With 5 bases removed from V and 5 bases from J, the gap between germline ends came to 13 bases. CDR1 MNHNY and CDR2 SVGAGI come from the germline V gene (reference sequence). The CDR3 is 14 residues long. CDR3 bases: TGTGCCAGCAGTGGGGAGGAAGGGGACAATGAGCAGTTCTTC. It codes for CASSGEEGDNEQFF.

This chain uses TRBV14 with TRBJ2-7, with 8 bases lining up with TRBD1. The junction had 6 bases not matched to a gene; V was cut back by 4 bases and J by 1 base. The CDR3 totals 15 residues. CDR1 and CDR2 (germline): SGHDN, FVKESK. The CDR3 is CASSPGTGGSYEQYF. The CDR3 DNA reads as TGTGCCAGCAGCCCGGGGACAGGAGGGTCCTACGAGCAGTACTTC.

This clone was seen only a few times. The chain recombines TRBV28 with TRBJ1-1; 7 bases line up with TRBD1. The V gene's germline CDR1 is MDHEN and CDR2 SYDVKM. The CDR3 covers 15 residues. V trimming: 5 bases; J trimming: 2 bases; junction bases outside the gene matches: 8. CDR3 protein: CASSIRQGRNTEAFF. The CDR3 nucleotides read TGTGCCAGCAGTATCCGACAGGGCCGCAACACTGAAGCTTTCTTT.

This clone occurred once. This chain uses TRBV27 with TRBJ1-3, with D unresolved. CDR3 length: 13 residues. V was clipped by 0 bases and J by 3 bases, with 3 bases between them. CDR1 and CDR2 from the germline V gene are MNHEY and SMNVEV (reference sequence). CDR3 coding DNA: TGTGCCAGCAGTTTATCGTATGGAAACACCATATATTTT. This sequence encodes CASSLSYGNTIYF.

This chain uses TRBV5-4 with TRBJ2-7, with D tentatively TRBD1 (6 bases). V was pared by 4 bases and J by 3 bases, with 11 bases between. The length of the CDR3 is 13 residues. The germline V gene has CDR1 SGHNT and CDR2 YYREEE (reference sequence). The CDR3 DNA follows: TGTGCCAGCAGCCAACAACAGGGCTACGAGCAGTACTTC. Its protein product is CASSQQQGYEQYF.

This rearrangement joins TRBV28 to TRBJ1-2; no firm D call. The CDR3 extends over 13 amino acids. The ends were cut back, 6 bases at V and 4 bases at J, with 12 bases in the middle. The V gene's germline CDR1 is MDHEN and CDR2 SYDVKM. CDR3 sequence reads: CASSLTGLYGYTF. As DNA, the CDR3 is TGTGCCAGCAGCCTCACTGGACTCTATGGCTACACCTTC.

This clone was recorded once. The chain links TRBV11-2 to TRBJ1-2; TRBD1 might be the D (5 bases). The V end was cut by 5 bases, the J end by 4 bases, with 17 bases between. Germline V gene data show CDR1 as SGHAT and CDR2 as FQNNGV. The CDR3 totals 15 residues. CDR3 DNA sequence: TGTGCCAGCAGCCGCGTGCGGGGCGCAGGCTATGGCTACACCTTC. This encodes CASSRVRGAGYGYTF. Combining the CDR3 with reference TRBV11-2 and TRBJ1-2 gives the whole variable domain EAGVAQSPRYKIIEKRQSVAFWCNPISGHATLYWYQQILGQGPKLLIQFQNNGVVDDSQLPKDRFSAERLKGVDSTLKIQPAKLEDSAVYLCASSRVRGAGYGYTFGSGTRLTVV.

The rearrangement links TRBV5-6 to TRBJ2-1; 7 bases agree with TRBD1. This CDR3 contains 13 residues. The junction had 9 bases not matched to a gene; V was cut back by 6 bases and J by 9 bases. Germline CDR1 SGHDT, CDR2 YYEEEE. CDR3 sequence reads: CASTLDRLTEQFF. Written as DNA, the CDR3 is TGTGCCAGCACCCTGGACAGGCTTACTGAGCAGTTCTTC. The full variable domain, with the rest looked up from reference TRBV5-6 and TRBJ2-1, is DAGVTQSPTHLIKTRGQQVTLRCSPKSGHDTVSWYQQALGQGPQFIFQYYEEEERQRGNFPDRFSGHQFPNYSSELNVNALLLGDSALYLCASTLDRLTEQFFGPGTRLTVL.

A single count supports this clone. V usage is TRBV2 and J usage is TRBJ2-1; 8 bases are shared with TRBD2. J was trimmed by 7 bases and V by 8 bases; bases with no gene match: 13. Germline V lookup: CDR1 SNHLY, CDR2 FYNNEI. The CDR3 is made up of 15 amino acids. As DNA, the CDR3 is TGTGCCAGCGGAGCCCTCCGGGCTAGCGGGAATGAGCAGTTCTTC. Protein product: CASGALRASGNEQFF.

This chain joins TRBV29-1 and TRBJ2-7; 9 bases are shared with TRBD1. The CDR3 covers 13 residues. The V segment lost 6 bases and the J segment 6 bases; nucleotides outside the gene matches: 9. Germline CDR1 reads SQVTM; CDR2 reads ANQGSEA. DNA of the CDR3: TGCAGCGTCCTGACAGGGGGATTGAGCGAGCAGTACTTC. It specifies CSVLTGGLSEQYF.

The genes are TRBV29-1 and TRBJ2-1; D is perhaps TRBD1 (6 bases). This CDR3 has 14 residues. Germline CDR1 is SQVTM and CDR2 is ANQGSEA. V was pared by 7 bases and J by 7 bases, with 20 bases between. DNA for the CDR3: TGCAGCGCGGTAGGGGGTAGTACCAGGAATGAGCAGTTCTTC. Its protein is CSAVGGSTRNEQFF.

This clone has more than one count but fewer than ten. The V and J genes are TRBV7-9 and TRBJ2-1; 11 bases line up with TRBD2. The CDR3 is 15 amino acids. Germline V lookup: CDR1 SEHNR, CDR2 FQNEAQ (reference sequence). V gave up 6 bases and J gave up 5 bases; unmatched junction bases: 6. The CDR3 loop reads CASSYPGLADNEQFF. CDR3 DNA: TGTGCCAGCAGTTACCCGGGACTAGCGGACAATGAGCAGTTCTTC.

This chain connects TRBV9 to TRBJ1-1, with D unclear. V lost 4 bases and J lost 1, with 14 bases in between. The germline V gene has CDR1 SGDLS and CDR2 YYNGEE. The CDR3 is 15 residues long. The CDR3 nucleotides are TGTGCCAGCAGCCTAATTAGAGGGTCGAACACTGAAGCTTTCTTT. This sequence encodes CASSLIRGSNTEAFF.

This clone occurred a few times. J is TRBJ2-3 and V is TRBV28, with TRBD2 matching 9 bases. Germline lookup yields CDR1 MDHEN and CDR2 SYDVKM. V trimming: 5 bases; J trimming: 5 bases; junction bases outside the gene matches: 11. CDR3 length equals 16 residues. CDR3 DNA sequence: TGTGCCAGCAGTAGCTGGGTAGCGGGGGCGGGAGATACGCAGTATTTT. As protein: CASSSWVAGAGDTQYF.

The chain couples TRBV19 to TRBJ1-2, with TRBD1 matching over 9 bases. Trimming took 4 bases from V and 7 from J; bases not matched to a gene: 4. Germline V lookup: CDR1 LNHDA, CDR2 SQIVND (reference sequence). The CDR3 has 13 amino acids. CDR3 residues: CASSTGQGLGYTF. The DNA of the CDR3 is TGTGCCAGTAGTACCGGACAGGGGCTTGGCTACACCTTC.

CDR3 coding DNA: TGTGCCAGCTCACCACAGTTTGAGATCAATGAGCAGTTCTTC. As protein: CASSPQFEINEQFF. The rearrangement uses TRBV18 and TRBJ2-1; D call uncertain. This CDR3 is built from 14 residues. The germline V gene has CDR1 KGHSH and CDR2 LQKENI. The V and J ends lost 1 base and 6 bases respectively, with 10 bases between them. The full variable domain, with the rest looked up from reference TRBV18 and TRBJ2-1, is NAGVMQNPRHLVRRRGQEARLRCSPMKGHSHVYWYRQLPEEGLKFMVYLQKENIIDESGMPKERFSAEFPKEGPSILRIQQVVRGDSAAYFCASSPQFEINEQFFGPGTRLTVL.

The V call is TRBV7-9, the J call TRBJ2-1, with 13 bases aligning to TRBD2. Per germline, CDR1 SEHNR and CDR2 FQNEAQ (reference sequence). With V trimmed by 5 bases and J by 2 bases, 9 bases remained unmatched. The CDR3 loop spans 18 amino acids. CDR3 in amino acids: CASSKVGTSGTPYNEQFF. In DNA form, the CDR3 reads TGTGCCAGCAGCAAGGTGGGGACTAGCGGGACTCCCTACAATGAGCAGTTCTTC.